The 5 T cell receptor beta chains below come from one sample, sequenced in a study of T-cell memory formation after mild COVID-19. TCRdb recomputed calls from the 5' RACE reads with MiXCR, one row per CDR3 protein. This sample has about 340,000 distinct CDR3 sequences, with 13% found just once. The source material was PBMCs or a T cell subset sorted from them (not recorded which). These receptors came from a man between 18 and 29 years old who had mild COVID-19 (a few samples of this study predate the infection). Cell type and time point are not known.

In its sample, this clonotype was seen a few times. The chain carries TRBV29-1 and TRBJ1-1, with D possibly being TRBD1 (5 bases). The CDR3 has 11 residues. V gave up 2 bases and J gave up 5 bases, with 6 bases separating them. Germline V CDR1 and CDR2: SQVTM, ANQGSEA. The CDR3: CSVEYRTEAFF. CDR3 nucleotide sequence: TGCAGCGTTGAATACAGGACTGAAGCTTTCTTT.

This chain uses TRBV5-1 with TRBJ1-4, with D unclear. Germline V gene lookup returns CDR1 SGHRS and CDR2 YFSETQ. V was trimmed by 0 bases and J by 7 bases, leaving 13 bases between them. The CDR3 is 15 amino acids. The CDR3 coding sequence is TGCGCCAGCAGCTTGGCCTCGGGAGCCTCTGAAAAACTGTTTTTT. Protein sequence: CASSLASGASEKLFF.

This chain connects TRBV20-1 to TRBJ1-5, with D possibly matching TRBD1 (6 bases). Trimming took off 1 base at V and 5 bases at J, with 15 bases between the two ends. Germline V lookup: CDR1 DFQATT, CDR2 SNEGSKA (reference sequence). The CDR3 runs to 15 residues. CDR3 nucleotides: TGCAGTGCTAGAGTCGGGGGGCGAGGGGATCAGCCCCAGCATTTT. Translation: CSARVGGRGDQPQHF.

The CDR3 here is CASSFVSVAAQHF. In DNA, the CDR3 is TGTGCCAGCAGTTTTGTTTCGGTGGCAGCCCAGCATTTT. The V gene is TRBV28, the J gene TRBJ1-5, with no clear D. CDR3 length: 13 residues. Germline V CDR1 and CDR2: MDHEN, SYDVKM. The V and J ends lost 3 bases and 11 bases respectively, with 14 bases between them. The complete variable domain, with remaining parts taken from reference TRBV28 and TRBJ1-5, reads DVKVTQSSRYLVKRTGEKVFLECVQDMDHENMFWYRQDPGLGLRLIYFSYDVKMKEKGDIPEGYSVSREKKERFSLILESASTNQTSMYLCASSFVSVAAQHFGDGTRLSIL.

The genes are TRBV4-2 and TRBJ2-1; TRBD2 aligns across 14 bases. This CDR3 is built from 16 residues. Germline V gene lookup returns CDR1 LGHNA and CDR2 YNFKEQ. V gave up 4 bases and J gave up 1 base; unmatched junction bases: 0. CDR3 DNA sequence: TGTGCCAGCAGCCGGACTAGCGGGGGGTCCTACAATGAGCAGTTCTTC. Its translation: CASSRTSGGSYNEQFF.